The T cell receptor (beta chain) under discussion was sequenced for a study of blood T cell repertoires in COVID-19. Study as a whole: The United States, Italy and Spain provided the acute and convalescent COVID-19 samples. From T cells, B-cell-depleted T cells, or PBMCs came the material, which was cDNA or gDNA.

In the original analysis: Amplification of reference gene primers provided the estimated nucleated cell counts. The table came from immunoSEQ multiplex PCR; TCRdb's copy has only in-frame clones and leaves some out. That table supplies the V and J calls and clone size; D and trimming were determined from the DNA. Of about 270,000 clones listed, about 87% are singletons. The CDR3 covers 15 residues. V lost 4 bases to trimming and J lost 15 bases; unmatched junction nucleotides: 16. Germline V gene data show CDR1 as SGHTA and CDR2 as FQGNSA. Participants were aged about 18 to 100 years, lived in 24 US areas, and enrolled virtually.

The clonotype originates from a woman aged 50 to 65 who had recovered from COVID-19. V usage is TRBV7-2 and J usage is TRBJ2-1; 9 nucleotides agree with TRBD2. Sequenced sample: PBMCs or T cells enriched from blood (not recorded which). CDR3 sequence reads: CASSYSSGKYYVRFF. In DNA, the CDR3 is TGTGCCAGCAGCTATTCTAGCGGGAAATATTACGTGCGGTTCTTC.